The entry that follows covers one T cell receptor beta chain sequence. A second PCR of 7 to 11 cycles used a sample-barcoded 5' primer and a J-beta primer mix. Every sample gave at least 2.5 million paired-end reads containing CDR3. Via MiXCR, TCRdb re-called the 5' RACE reads, giving one row per CDR3 protein. This sample has about 2 million distinct CDR3 sequences, with roughly 52% found just once. The data derive from a study of blood T cells in healthy people across ages. This CDR3 is 14 amino acids long. V was pared by 4 bases and J by 11 bases, with 21 bases between. Looked up from germline, CDR1 is SGHDT and CDR2 is YYEEEE.

Sequences were obtained from blood. This sequence was found in a woman aged 40 to 49 in good health. The J gene is TRBJ2-5, the V gene TRBV5-6, with D maybe TRBD2 (5 bases). The CDR3 is CASSLGLGNYKQYF. DNA of the CDR3: TGTGCCAGCAGCCTAGGACTGGGAAACTACAAGCAGTACTTC.